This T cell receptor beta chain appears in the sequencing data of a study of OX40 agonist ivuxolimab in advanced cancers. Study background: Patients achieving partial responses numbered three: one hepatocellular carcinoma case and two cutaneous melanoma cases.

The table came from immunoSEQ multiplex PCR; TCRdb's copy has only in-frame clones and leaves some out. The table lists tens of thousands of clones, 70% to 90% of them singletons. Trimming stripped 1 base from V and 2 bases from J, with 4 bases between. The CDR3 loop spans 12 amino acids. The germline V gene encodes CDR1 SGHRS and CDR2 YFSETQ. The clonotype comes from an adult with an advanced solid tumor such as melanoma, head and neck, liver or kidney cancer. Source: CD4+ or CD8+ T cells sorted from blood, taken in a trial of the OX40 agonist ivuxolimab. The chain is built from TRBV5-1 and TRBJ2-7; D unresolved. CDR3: CASSLFAYEQYF. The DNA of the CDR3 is TGCGCCAGCAGCTTGTTCGCCTACGAGCAGTACTTC.